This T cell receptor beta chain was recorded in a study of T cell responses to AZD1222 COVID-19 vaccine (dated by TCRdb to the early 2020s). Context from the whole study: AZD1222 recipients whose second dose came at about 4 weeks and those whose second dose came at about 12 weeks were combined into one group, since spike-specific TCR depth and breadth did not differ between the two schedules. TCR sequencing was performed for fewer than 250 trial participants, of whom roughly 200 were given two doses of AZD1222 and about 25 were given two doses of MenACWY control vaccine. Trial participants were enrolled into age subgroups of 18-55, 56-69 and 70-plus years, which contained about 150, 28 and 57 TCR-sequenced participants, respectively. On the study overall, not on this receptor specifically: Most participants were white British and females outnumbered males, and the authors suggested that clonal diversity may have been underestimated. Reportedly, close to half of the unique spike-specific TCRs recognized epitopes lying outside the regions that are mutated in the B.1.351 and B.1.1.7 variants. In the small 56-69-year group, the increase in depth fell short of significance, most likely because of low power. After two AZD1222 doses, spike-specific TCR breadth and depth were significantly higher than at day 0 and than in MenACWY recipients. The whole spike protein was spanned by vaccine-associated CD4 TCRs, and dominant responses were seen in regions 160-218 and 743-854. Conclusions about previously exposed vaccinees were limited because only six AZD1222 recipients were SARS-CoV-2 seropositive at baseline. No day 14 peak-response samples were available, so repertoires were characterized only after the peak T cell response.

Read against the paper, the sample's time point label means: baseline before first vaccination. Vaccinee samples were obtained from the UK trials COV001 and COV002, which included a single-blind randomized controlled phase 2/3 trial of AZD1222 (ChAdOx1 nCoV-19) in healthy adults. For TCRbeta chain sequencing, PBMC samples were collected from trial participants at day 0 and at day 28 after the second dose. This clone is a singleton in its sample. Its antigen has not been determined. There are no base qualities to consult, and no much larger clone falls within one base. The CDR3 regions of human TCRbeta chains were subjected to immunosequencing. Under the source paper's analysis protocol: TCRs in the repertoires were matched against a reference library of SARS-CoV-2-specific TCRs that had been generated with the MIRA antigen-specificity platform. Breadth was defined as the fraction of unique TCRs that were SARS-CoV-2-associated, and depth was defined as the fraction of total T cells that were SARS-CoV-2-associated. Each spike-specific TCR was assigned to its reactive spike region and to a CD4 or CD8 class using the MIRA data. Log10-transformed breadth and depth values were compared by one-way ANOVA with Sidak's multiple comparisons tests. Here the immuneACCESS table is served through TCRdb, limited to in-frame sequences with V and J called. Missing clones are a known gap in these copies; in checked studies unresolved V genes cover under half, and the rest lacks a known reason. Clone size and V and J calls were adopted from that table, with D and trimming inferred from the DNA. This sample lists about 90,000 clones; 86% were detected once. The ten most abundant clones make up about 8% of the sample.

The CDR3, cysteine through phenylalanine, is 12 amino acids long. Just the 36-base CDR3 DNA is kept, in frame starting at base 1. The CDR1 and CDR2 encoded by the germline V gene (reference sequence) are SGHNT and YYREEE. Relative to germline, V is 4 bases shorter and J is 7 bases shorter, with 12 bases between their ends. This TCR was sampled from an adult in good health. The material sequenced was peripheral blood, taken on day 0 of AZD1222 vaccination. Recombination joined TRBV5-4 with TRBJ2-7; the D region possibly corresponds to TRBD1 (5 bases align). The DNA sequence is TGTGCCAGCAGCAGGAAGGGGCGGGAGCAGTACTTC. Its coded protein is CASSRKGREQYF.